The rows below give T cell receptor beta chains drawn from one sample of a study of patients and donors after allogeneic stem cell transplantation. Each CDR3 protein gets one entry after TCRdb re-called the RT-PCR reads with MiXCR. The sample holds about 110,000 distinct CDR3 sequences, about a third seen once. Sequencing was carried out using blood, either unsorted or a sorted T cell fraction (not recorded which). The receptor source for this set is a human donor who was either an allogeneic HSCT recipient or a stem cell or donor lymphocyte infusion donor (not recorded which). It is not recorded whose cells these are; they may come from a transplant donor. Each CDR3 is given without its conserved first and last residue. The order of the fields is clone size, J gene, V gene, CDR3 protein. Clone size is stated in some rows and not others, as once, few, many or a class when expanded.

>NA|TRBJ1-1|TRBV20-1
SAREQGPNEAF
>NA|TRBJ1-1|TRBV4-2
ASSRTGEDEAF
>few|TRBJ1-4|TRBV25-1
ASSAPDRTWEKLF
>NA|TRBJ2-1|TRBV12-3/TRBV12-4
ASSLSGAPRNEQF
>NA|TRBJ2-1|TRBV11-2
ASSLIVGRGNEQF
>NA|TRBJ2-4|TRBV20-1
SAPGLARDIQY
>NA|TRBJ2-1|TRBV29-1
SVEDSGPRYEQF
>NA|TRBJ2-3|TRBV7-2
ASSFRLRGTDTQY
>NA|TRBJ2-7|TRBV7-6
ASSPPPLAGFYEQY
>NA|TRBJ2-3|TRBV11-3
ASSAYTDTQY
>NA|TRBJ2-1|TRBV7-8
ASSLRGWESRYEQF
>few|TRBJ1-2|TRBV11-2
ASSFSRTGGMSYT
>few|TRBJ1-2|TRBV7-9
ASSLDAVYT
>few|TRBJ1-3|TRBV6-2/TRBV6-3
ASSRDSSGNTIY
>many|TRBJ1-1|TRBV29-1
SGTLNTEAF
>few|TRBJ1-4|TRBV4-3
ASSQGPVPNEKLF
>NA|TRBJ2-7|TRBV24-1
ATSDPGKGGYEQY
>few|TRBJ1-2|TRBV4-3
ASSQDGGGYGYT
>few|TRBJ1-2|TRBV10-2
ASFWTGGYT
>NA|TRBJ2-7|TRBV6-1
AAAGKSPTYEQY